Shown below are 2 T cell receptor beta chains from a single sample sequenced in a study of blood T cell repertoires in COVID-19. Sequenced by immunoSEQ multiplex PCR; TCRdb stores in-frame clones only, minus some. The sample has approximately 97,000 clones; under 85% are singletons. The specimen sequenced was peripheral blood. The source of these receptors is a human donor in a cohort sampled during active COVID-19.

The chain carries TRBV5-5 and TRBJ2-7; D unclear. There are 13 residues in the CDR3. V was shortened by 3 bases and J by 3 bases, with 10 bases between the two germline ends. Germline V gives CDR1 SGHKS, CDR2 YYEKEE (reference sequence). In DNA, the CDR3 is TGTGCCAGCAGCTCAGGAACCCTCTACGAGCAGTACTTC. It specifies CASSSGTLYEQYF.

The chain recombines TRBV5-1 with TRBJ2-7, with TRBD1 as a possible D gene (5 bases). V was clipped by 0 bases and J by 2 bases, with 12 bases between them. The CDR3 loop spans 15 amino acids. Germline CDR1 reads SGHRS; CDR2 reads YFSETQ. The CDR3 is CASSLEARVTYEQYF. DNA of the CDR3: TGCGCCAGCAGCTTGGAAGCCAGGGTGACCTACGAGCAGTACTTC.